These 14 T cell receptor beta chains were sequenced from one sample in a study of blood T cell repertoires in COVID-19. Clones were sequenced by immunoSEQ multiplex PCR, and TCRdb holds only the in-frame ones, with some missing. The table shows over 150,000 clones, with about 80% occurring only once. Input material: peripheral blood. These receptors all stem from a woman aged 60-70 years with acute or convalescent COVID-19.

This chain joins TRBV12-3 or TRBV12-4 and TRBJ2-3; D is uncertain. The CDR3 totals 13 residues. The V gene lost 6 bases and the J gene lost 1 base, with 8 bases spanning the gap. CDR3 loop: CASSLPGTDTQYF. CDR3 in DNA: TGTGCCAGCAGCCTGCCGGGCACAGATACGCAGTATTTT.

V is TRBV27 and J is TRBJ1-5; D gene unclear. Trimming left V 5 bases short and J 2 bases short, with 10 bases between. There are 14 residues in the CDR3. Germline CDR1 MNHEY, CDR2 SMNVEV (reference sequence). The CDR3 DNA is TGTGCCAGCAGTCGGGAGGCACGCAATCAGCCCCAGCATTTT. Protein product: CASSREARNQPQHF.

The chain uses TRBV5-1 and TRBJ2-1; the match to TRBD2 covers 7 bases. CDR1 and CDR2 (germline): SGHRS, YFSETQ. V lost 5 bases to trimming and J lost 4 bases; unmatched junction nucleotides: 6. The CDR3 has 14 residues. The DNA for the CDR3 is TGCGCCAGCAGTCAAGCGGGGACTTACAATGAGCAGTTCTTC. It is translated as CASSQAGTYNEQFF.

The CDR3 DNA reads TGTGCCAGCAGCCGGGACAGGGGAGTAGATACGCAGTATTTT. As protein: CASSRDRGVDTQYF. The V call is TRBV3-1 (or the pseudogene TRBV3-2), the J call TRBJ2-3, with 10 bases aligning to TRBD1. This CDR3 spans 14 amino acids. The germline V gene encodes CDR1 LGHDT and CDR2 YNNKEL (reference sequence). Losses at the gene ends were 4 bases for V and 5 bases for J; bases not matched to a gene: 3.

The table lists this clone with a few counts. The chain links TRBV20-1 to TRBJ1-1, with D hard to call. Looked up from germline, CDR1 is DFQATT and CDR2 is SNEGSKA (reference sequence). The CDR3 consists of 11 residues. V shed 0 bases and J shed 4 bases, with 3 bases lying between them. CDR3: CSARDSTEAFF. The CDR3 nucleotides read TGCAGTGCTAGAGACAGCACTGAAGCTTTCTTT.

J is TRBJ1-2 and V is TRBV18; 11 bases are a match to TRBD1. After removal of 6 bases from V and 4 bases from J, the junction contained 7 bases not matched to a gene. CDR1 and CDR2 from the germline V gene are KGHSH and LQKENI. CDR3 size: 15 residues. CDR3 amino acids: CASSGTGGSVYGYTF. The CDR3 DNA is TGTGCCAGCTCCGGGACAGGGGGGAGTGTCTATGGCTACACCTTC.

The V and J genes are TRBV3-1 (or the pseudogene TRBV3-2) and TRBJ2-7; D unresolved. V was shortened by 4 bases and J by 4 bases, with 2 bases between the two germline ends. The CDR3 has 10 residues. The germline V gene has CDR1 LGHDT and CDR2 YNNKEL (reference sequence). CDR3 region: CASSPYEQYV. As DNA, the CDR3 is TGTGCCAGCAGCCCGTACGAGCAGTACGTC.

The rearrangement joins TRBV19 to TRBJ1-1, with a tentative D call TRBD1 (6 bases). This CDR3 has 15 amino acids. Germline CDR1 LNHDA, CDR2 SQIVND (reference sequence). V was shortened by 0 bases and J by 0 bases, with 8 bases between the two germline ends. CDR3 loop: CASSIDHRVNTEAFF. In DNA form, the CDR3 reads TGTGCCAGTAGTATAGACCACAGGGTGAACACTGAAGCTTTCTTT.

In the case of this clone: The sample contains more than one DNA sequence encoding this CDR3. The gene calls are TRBV18 and TRBJ2-5, with D perhaps TRBD1 (6 bases). CDR3 length: 13 residues. Trimming cost V 3 bases and J 2 bases, with 7 bases left between them. The germline V gene has CDR1 KGHSH and CDR2 LQKENI. CDR3 in DNA: TGTGCCAGCTCACCGGGACAACAAGAGACCCAGTACTTC. It codes for CASSPGQQETQYF.

J is TRBJ2-7 and V is TRBV20-1; 7 bases map to TRBD2. The V gene end was trimmed by 3 bases and the J gene end by 5 bases; junction bases not matched to a gene: 4. The germline gives CDR1 DFQATT, CDR2 SNEGSKA (reference sequence). The CDR3 sequence is 12 residues long. The CDR3 nucleotides read TGCAGTGCTAGTTCTAGCGGTAACGAGCAGTACTTC. Its translation: CSASSSGNEQYF.

The genes are TRBV10-3 and TRBJ1-5, with D perhaps TRBD1 (5 bases). Trimming removed 5 bases at V and 6 bases at J, with 14 bases between. The germline V gene has CDR1 ENHRY and CDR2 SYGVKD. The CDR3 is 14 residues long. CDR3 amino acids: CAISTRVTGQPQHF. In DNA form, the CDR3 reads TGTGCCATCAGTACCAGGGTAACGGGTCAGCCCCAGCATTTT.

The rearrangement links TRBV7-9 to TRBJ2-4; 12 positions match TRBD2. The CDR3 spans 18 residues. Looked up from germline, CDR1 is SEHNR and CDR2 is FQNEAQ (reference sequence). Losses at the gene ends were 2 bases for V and 0 bases for J; bases not matched to a gene: 5. The CDR3 coding sequence is TGTGCCAGCAGCTTACCAACTAGCGGGGGGCTAGCCAAAAACATTCAGTACTTC. Encoded protein: CASSLPTSGGLAKNIQYF.

This chain connects TRBV24-1 to TRBJ2-1; TRBD2 agrees at 12 bases. The V segment lost 4 bases and the J segment 4 bases; nucleotides outside the gene matches: 1. The CDR3 covers 15 residues. Germline V gene sequence: CDR1 KGHDR, CDR2 SFDVKD. The CDR3 DNA follows: TGTGCCACCAGTGACGGGACTAGCGGGTACAATGAGCAGTTCTTC. Translating gives CATSDGTSGYNEQFF.

This chain joins TRBV28 and TRBJ1-3, with 8 bases that match TRBD1. Germline V lookup: CDR1 MDHEN, CDR2 SYDVKM. The ends lost 2 bases at V and 4 bases at J; junction bases unmatched: 4. This CDR3 comprises 15 residues. The CDR3: CASSLVTGAGNTIYF. In DNA, the CDR3 is TGTGCCAGCAGTTTAGTGACAGGGGCAGGAAACACCATATATTTT.